The sequence of this T cell receptor (beta chain) was determined in a study of T cell changes during pregnancy in multiple sclerosis. Germline V gene sequence: CDR1 MNHEY, CDR2 SVGAGI. The CDR3 consists of 15 residues. Trimming removed 2 bases at V and 6 bases at J, with 13 bases between. Measured with immunoSEQ multiplex PCR; TCRdb has only the in-frame clones, and not every one. This sample carries tens of thousands of clones, 89% of them seen once, and the ten largest clones take 0.55% to 0.7%. This clonotype was obtained from a female donor with multiple sclerosis, enrolled in a pregnancy study. The rearrangement uses TRBV6-5 and TRBJ2-2, with D possibly being TRBD2 (6 bases). The specimen comprised CD4+ T cells from peripheral blood mononuclear cells, sampled in the first trimester of pregnancy. Here the CDR3 reads CASSYIGRGPGELFF. The CDR3 DNA reads TGTGCCAGCAGTTACATTGGGCGGGGACCCGGGGAGCTGTTTTTT.